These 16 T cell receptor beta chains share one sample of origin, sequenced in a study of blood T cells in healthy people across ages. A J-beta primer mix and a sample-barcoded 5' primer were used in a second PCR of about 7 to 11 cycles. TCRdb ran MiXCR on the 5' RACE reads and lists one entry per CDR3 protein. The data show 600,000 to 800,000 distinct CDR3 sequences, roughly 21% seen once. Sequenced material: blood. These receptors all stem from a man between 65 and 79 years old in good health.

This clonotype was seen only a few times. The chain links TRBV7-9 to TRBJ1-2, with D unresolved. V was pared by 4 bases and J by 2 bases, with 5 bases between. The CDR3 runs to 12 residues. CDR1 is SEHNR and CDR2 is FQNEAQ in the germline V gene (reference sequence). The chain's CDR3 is CASSWENYGYTF. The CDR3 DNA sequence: TGTGCCAGCAGCTGGGAGAACTATGGCTACACCTTC.

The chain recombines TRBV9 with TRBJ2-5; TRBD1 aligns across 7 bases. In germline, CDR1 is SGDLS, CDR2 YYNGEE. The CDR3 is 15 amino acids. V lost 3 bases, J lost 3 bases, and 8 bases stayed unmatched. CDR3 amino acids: CASSATGTVEETQYF. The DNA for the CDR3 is TGTGCCAGCAGCGCTACCGGGACAGTTGAAGAGACCCAGTACTTC. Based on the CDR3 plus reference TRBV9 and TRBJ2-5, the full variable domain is DSGVTQTPKHLITATGQRVTLRCSPRSGDLSVYWYQQSLDQGLQFLIQYYNGEERAKGNILERFSAQQFPDLHSELNLSSLELGDSALYFCASSATGTVEETQYFGPGTRLLVL.

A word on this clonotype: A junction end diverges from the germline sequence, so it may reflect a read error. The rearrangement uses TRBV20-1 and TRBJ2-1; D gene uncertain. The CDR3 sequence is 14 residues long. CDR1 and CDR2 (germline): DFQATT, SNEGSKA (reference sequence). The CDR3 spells CSARGLNSYNERFF. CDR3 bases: TGCAGTGCTAGAGGTCTTAACTCCTACAATGAGCGGTTCTTC.

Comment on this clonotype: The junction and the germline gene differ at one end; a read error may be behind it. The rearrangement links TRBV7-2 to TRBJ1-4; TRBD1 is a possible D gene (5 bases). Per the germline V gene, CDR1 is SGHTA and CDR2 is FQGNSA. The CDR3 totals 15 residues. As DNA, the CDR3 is TGTGCCAGCAGCTCCCTGGCTGTGGGGGGAAAGGAGCTGCTTTTT. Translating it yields CASSSLAVGGKELLF. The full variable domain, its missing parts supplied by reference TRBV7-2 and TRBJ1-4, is GAGVSQSPSNKVTEKGKDVELRCDPISGHTALYWYRQSLGQGLEFLIYFQGNSAPDKSGLPSDRFSAERTGGSVSTLTIQRTQQEDSAVYLCASSSLAVGGKELLFGSGTQLSVL.

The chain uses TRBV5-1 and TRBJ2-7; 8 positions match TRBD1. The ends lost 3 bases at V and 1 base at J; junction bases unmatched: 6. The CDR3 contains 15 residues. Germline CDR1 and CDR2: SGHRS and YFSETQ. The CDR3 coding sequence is TGCGCCAGCAGCTCTACAGGGGGAATTTCCTACGAGCAGTACTTC. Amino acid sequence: CASSSTGGISYEQYF.

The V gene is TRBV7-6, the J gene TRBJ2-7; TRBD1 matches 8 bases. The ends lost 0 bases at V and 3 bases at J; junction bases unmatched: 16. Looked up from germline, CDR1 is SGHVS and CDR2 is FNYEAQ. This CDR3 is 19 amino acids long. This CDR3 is CASSLAQGAGYGSGYEQYF. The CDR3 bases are TGTGCCAGCAGCTTAGCTCAGGGGGCAGGCTACGGATCGGGCTACGAGCAGTACTTC.

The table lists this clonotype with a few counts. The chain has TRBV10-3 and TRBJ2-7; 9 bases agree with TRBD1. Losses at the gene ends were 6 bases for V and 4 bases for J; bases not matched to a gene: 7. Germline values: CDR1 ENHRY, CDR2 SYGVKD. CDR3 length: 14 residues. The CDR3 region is CAIRGDRELYEQYF. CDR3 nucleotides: TGTGCCATCAGGGGGGACAGGGAGCTGTACGAGCAGTACTTC.

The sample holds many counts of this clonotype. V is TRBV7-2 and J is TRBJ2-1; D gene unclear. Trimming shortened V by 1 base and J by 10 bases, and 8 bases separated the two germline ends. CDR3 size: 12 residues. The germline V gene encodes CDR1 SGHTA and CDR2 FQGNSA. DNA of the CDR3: TGTGCCAGCAGCTTAGGTGTGGGGGAGCAGTTCTTC. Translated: CASSLGVGEQFF. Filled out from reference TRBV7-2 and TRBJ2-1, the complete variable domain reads GAGVSQSPSNKVTEKGKDVELRCDPISGHTALYWYRQSLGQGLEFLIYFQGNSAPDKSGLPSDRFSAERTGGSVSTLTIQRTQQEDSAVYLCASSLGVGEQFFGPGTRLTVL.

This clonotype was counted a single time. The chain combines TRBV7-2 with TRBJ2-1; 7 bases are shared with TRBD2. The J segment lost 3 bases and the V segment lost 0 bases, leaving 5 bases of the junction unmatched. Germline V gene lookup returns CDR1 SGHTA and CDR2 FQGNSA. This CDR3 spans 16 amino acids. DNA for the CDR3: TGTGCCAGCAGCTTAGCGACTAGCCGCAGCTACAATGAGCAGTTCTTC. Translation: CASSLATSRSYNEQFF. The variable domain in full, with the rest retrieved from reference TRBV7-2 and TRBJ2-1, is GAGVSQSPSNKVTEKGKDVELRCDPISGHTALYWYRQSLGQGLEFLIYFQGNSAPDKSGLPSDRFSAERTGGSVSTLTIQRTQQEDSAVYLCASSLATSRSYNEQFFGPGTRLTVL.

The CDR3 sequence is CSVGTGWNQPQHF. CDR3 in DNA: TGCAGCGTTGGGACAGGCTGGAATCAGCCCCAGCATTTT. The gene calls are TRBV29-1 and TRBJ1-5; TRBD1 agrees at 7 bases. This CDR3 is built from 13 residues. Per the germline V gene, CDR1 is SQVTM and CDR2 is ANQGSEA. V lost 4 bases and J lost 4; bases outside the gene matches: 4.

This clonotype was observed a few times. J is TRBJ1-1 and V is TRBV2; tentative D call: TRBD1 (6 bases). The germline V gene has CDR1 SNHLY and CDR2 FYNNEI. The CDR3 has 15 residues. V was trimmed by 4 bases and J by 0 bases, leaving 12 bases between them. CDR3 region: CASSAKQGMNTEAFF. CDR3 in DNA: TGTGCCAGCAGTGCGAAACAGGGAATGAACACTGAAGCTTTCTTT.

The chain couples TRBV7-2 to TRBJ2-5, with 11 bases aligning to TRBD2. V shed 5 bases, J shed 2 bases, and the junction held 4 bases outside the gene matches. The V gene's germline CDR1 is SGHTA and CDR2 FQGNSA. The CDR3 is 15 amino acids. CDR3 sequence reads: CASSARLAGQETQYF. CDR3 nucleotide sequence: TGTGCCAGCAGCGCCCGACTAGCGGGGCAAGAGACCCAGTACTTC.

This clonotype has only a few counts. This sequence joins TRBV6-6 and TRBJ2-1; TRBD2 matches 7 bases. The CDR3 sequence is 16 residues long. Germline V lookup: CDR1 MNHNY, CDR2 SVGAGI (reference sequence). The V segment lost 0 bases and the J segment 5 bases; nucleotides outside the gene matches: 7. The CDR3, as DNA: TGTGCCAGCAGTTACTCGAGAGTGGGAGGGAACAATGAGCAGTTCTTC. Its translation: CASSYSRVGGNNEQFF.

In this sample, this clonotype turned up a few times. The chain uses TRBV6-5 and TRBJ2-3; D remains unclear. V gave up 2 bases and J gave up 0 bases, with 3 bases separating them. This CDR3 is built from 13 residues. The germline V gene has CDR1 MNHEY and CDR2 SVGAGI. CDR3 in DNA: TGTGCCAGCAGTTACGAGAGCACAGATACGCAGTATTTT. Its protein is CASSYESTDTQYF.

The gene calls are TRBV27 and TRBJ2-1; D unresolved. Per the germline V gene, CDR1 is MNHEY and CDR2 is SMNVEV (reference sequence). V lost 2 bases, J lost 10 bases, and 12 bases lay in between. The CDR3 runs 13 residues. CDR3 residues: CASSLIQATEQFF. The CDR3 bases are TGTGCCAGCAGTTTAATTCAAGCAACCGAGCAGTTCTTC.

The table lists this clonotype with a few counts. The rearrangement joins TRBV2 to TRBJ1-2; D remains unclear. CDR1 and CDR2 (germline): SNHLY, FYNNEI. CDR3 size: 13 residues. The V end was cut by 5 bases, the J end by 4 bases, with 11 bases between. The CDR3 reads CASSPDGTYGYTF. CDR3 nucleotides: TGTGCCAGCAGTCCGGACGGAACCTATGGCTACACCTTC.